The 20 T cell receptor beta chains below all came from one sample that was sequenced in a study of shared clonotypes between healthy human individuals. Clones were read by immunoSEQ multiplex PCR, and TCRdb kept only the in-frame ones, dropping some. The sample has about 470,000 clones; about 76% are singletons. The specimen was PBMCs. The source of these receptors is a woman between 35 and 50 years old in good health. Some clones in this sample may be carry-over from other donors' samples.

The chain carries TRBV30 and TRBJ2-1; D call uncertain. The CDR3 covers 12 residues. Trimming removed 0 bases from V and 4 bases from J, with 4 bases in between. Germline V lookup: CDR1 GTSNPN, CDR2 SVGIG (reference sequence). CDR3 amino acids: CAWSVGYNEQFF. The CDR3 coding sequence is TGTGCCTGGAGTGTAGGGTACAATGAGCAGTTCTTC. The full variable domain, rest sourced from reference TRBV30 and TRBJ2-1, is SQTIHQWPATLVQPVGSPLSLECTVEGTSNPNLYWYRQAAGRGLQLLFYSVGIGQISSEVPQNLSASRPQDRQFILSSKKLLLSDSGFYLCAWSVGYNEQFFGPGTRLTVL.

In its sample, this clone was seen once. The chain joins TRBV11-3 to TRBJ2-1; tentative D call: TRBD2 (5 bases). V dropped 4 bases and J dropped 8 bases, with 24 bases sitting between them. The CDR3 runs to 17 residues. Germline CDR1 reads SGHNT; CDR2 reads YENEEA. CDR3 loop: CASSSAPGLMGSDEQFF. In nucleotides, the CDR3 is TGTGCCAGCAGCTCAGCGCCCGGACTCATGGGAAGCGATGAGCAGTTCTTC.

There are a few counts of this clone. The CDR3 nucleotides are TGTGCCAGCAGTTTATCGGCGGCACAGGGGGCTGAAGCTTTCTTT. Encoded protein: CASSLSAAQGAEAFF. The J gene is TRBJ1-1, the V gene TRBV28, with 8 bases that match TRBD1. The CDR3 consists of 15 residues. Trimming removed 1 base from V and 6 bases from J; junction bases left unmatched: 7. Germline CDR1 reads MDHEN; CDR2 reads SYDVKM.

The genes are TRBV28 and TRBJ1-2; D perhaps matches TRBD1 (6 bases). The CDR3 has 14 amino acids. Trimming shortened V by 5 bases and J by 1 base, and 11 bases separated the two germline ends. CDR1 is MDHEN and CDR2 is SYDVKM in the germline V gene. The CDR3: CASSPGQFNYGYTF. In DNA form, the CDR3 reads TGTGCCAGCAGTCCTGGACAGTTTAACTATGGCTACACCTTC.

This chain uses TRBV18 with TRBJ2-7, with 9 bases that match TRBD2. With 3 bases clipped from V and 4 bases from J, the junction kept 4 bases outside the gene matches. This CDR3 has 14 residues. The germline V gene encodes CDR1 KGHSH and CDR2 LQKENI. The CDR3 spells CASSPLSGRYEQYF. The CDR3 nucleotides read TGTGCCAGCTCACCCTTGAGCGGGAGGTACGAGCAGTACTTC.

J is TRBJ2-7 and V is TRBV28; 8 nucleotides align to TRBD1. J gave up 0 bases and V 9 bases, and 7 bases lay outside the gene matches. The CDR3 consists of 14 residues. Per the germline V gene, CDR1 is MDHEN and CDR2 is SYDVKM. The CDR3 spells CASQTGGSSYEQYF. The DNA for the CDR3 is TGTGCCAGTCAAACAGGGGGAAGCTCCTACGAGCAGTACTTC.

This chain connects TRBV2 to TRBJ2-7; 9 nucleotides agree with TRBD1. CDR1 is SNHLY, CDR2 FYNNEI, per germline. This CDR3 is 14 amino acids long. V shed 7 bases, J shed 3 bases, and the junction held 7 bases outside the gene matches. The CDR3 here is CASTRTGDLYEQYF. CDR3 coding DNA: TGTGCCAGCACACGGACAGGGGACCTCTACGAGCAGTACTTC.

The chain has TRBV9 and TRBJ2-7, with D perhaps matching TRBD2 (6 bases). Germline V gene sequence: CDR1 SGDLS, CDR2 YYNGEE. V lost 4 bases to trimming and J lost 0 bases, with 11 bases between them. The CDR3 has 14 amino acids. The DNA for the CDR3 is TGTGCCAGCAGCCCGCGGGGAGTCTCCTACGAGCAGTACTTC. Protein product: CASSPRGVSYEQYF. Full variable domain (remainder filled in from reference TRBV9 and TRBJ2-7): DSGVTQTPKHLITATGQRVTLRCSPRSGDLSVYWYQQSLDQGLQFLIQYYNGEERAKGNILERFSAQQFPDLHSELNLSSLELGDSALYFCASSPRGVSYEQYFGPGTRLTVT.

J is TRBJ1-3 and V is TRBV9; 8 bases match TRBD1. The V segment lost 4 bases and the J segment 0 bases; nucleotides outside the gene matches: 9. CDR1 and CDR2 from the germline V gene are SGDLS and YYNGEE. The CDR3 extends over 17 amino acids. Written as DNA, the CDR3 is TGTGCCAGCAGCCTTGGACAGGGACCGATCTCTGGAAACACCATATATTTT. Translation gives CASSLGQGPISGNTIYF.

This clone came up a few times. The chain carries TRBV18 and TRBJ2-2; 7 bases match TRBD1. With 6 bases clipped from V and 4 bases from J, the junction kept 8 bases outside the gene matches. The CDR3 extends over 15 amino acids. The germline V gene encodes CDR1 KGHSH and CDR2 LQKENI. CDR3 amino acids: CASSPPGGRTGELFF. The DNA of the CDR3 is TGTGCCAGCTCCCCCCCAGGGGGACGCACCGGGGAGCTGTTTTTT.

This clone occurred a few times. With a much larger clone just one base away, this may be a read error. In the same sample, other DNA sequences code for this CDR3. The chain couples TRBV20-1 to TRBJ2-5; D is undetermined. The germline V gene encodes CDR1 DFQATT and CDR2 SNEGSKA (reference sequence). Trimming stripped 5 bases from V and 1 base from J, with 2 bases between. The CDR3 contains 10 residues. CDR3 sequence (DNA): TGCAGTGCTTCCCAAGAGACCCAGTACTTC. Amino acid sequence: CSASQETQYF.

The rearrangement uses TRBV28 and TRBJ1-2; tentatively, D is TRBD1 (5 bases). Trimming took 2 bases from V and 4 from J, leaving 14 bases between them. Germline CDR1 and CDR2: MDHEN and SYDVKM. This CDR3 is 15 amino acids long. Here the CDR3 reads CASSLGGQGLYGYTF. CDR3 coding DNA: TGTGCCAGCAGTTTAGGTGGGCAGGGTCTCTATGGCTACACCTTC.

This rearrangement joins TRBV28 to TRBJ1-6; D remains ambiguous. Germline V gene sequence: CDR1 MDHEN, CDR2 SYDVKM. The CDR3 loop spans 15 amino acids. Trimming took 5 bases from V and 9 from J, leaving 17 bases between them. The CDR3 coding sequence is TGTGCCAGCAGTCCTCAGCCCCCGTCGGGTTCACCCCTCCACTTT. Its protein product is CASSPQPPSGSPLHF.

The chain has TRBV18 and TRBJ2-5, with TRBD2 matching 8 bases. The V gene end was trimmed by 3 bases and the J gene end by 4 bases; junction bases not matched to a gene: 10. Germline V gene data show CDR1 as KGHSH and CDR2 as LQKENI. The length of the CDR3 is 16 residues. CDR3 loop: CASSPRIGRAGETQYF. For the CDR3, the DNA is TGTGCCAGCTCACCTAGGATCGGGAGGGCTGGAGAGACCCAGTACTTC.

The chain couples TRBV5-4 to TRBJ1-3; D is ambiguous. Trimming took off 4 bases at V and 0 bases at J, with 14 bases between the two ends. The CDR3 length is 16 residues. Germline V gene data show CDR1 as SGHNT and CDR2 as YYREEE (reference sequence). The CDR3 loop is CASSRPMGNSGNTIYF. CDR3 DNA: TGTGCCAGCAGCCGACCGATGGGGAACTCTGGAAACACCATATATTTT.

The gene calls are TRBV5-4 and TRBJ2-7; the match to TRBD1 covers 8 bases. The CDR3 has 14 residues. J was trimmed by 1 base and V by 5 bases; bases with no gene match: 5. Per germline, CDR1 SGHNT and CDR2 YYREEE (reference sequence). The CDR3 spells CASSFGQGSYEQYF. In nucleotides, the CDR3 is TGTGCCAGCAGTTTTGGACAGGGTTCCTACGAGCAGTACTTC. Supplemented by reference TRBV5-4 and TRBJ2-7, the full variable domain reads ETGVTQSPTHLIKTRGQQVTLRCSSQSGHNTVSWYQQALGQGPQFIFQYYREEENGRGNFPPRFSGLQFPNYSSELNVNALELDDSALYLCASSFGQGSYEQYFGPGTRLTVT.

This clone was found a few times. CDR3 in amino acids: CASRPSGEGYEQYF. For the CDR3, the DNA is TGTGCCAGCAGACCTAGCGGAGAGGGTTACGAGCAGTACTTC. The J gene is TRBJ2-7, the V gene TRBV28; TRBD2 matches 7 bases. Germline V gives CDR1 MDHEN, CDR2 SYDVKM. V lost 6 bases to trimming and J lost 4 bases; unmatched junction nucleotides: 9. This CDR3 contains 14 residues.

This clone was seen repeatedly, ten times or more. The rearrangement links TRBV2 to TRBJ2-1; TRBD1 is a possible D gene (5 bases). The V gene's germline CDR1 is SNHLY and CDR2 FYNNEI. This CDR3 is built from 12 residues. Trimming removed 6 bases from V and 9 bases from J, with 12 bases in between. The CDR3 DNA follows: TGTGCCAGCAGGACAACAGGTGGTGAGCAGTTCTTC. Translated: CASRTTGGEQFF.

This clone was counted once. The V and J genes are TRBV29-1 and TRBJ1-2; 11 nucleotides match TRBD1. The V gene end was trimmed by 6 bases and the J gene end by 3 bases; junction bases not matched to a gene: 6. The CDR3 totals 14 residues. Germline V gene data show CDR1 as SQVTM and CDR2 as ANQGSEA. The CDR3 here is CSVPDRGRDYGYTF. In nucleotides, the CDR3 is TGCAGCGTCCCGGACAGGGGGCGCGACTATGGCTACACCTTC.

The rearrangement joins TRBV7-9 to TRBJ1-5, with D possibly being TRBD1 (5 bases). Germline CDR1 reads SEHNR; CDR2 reads FQNEAQ (reference sequence). This CDR3 is 14 amino acids long. Trimming removed 1 base at V and 6 bases at J, with 10 bases between. This chain's CDR3 is CASSLGQGSQPQHF. In DNA, the CDR3 is TGTGCCAGCAGCTTAGGGCAGGGCAGTCAGCCCCAGCATTTT.